These 18 T cell receptor beta chains were sequenced from one sample in a study of shared clonotypes between healthy human individuals. Data came from immunoSEQ multiplex PCR; TCRdb stores just in-frame clones and leaves some out. In the table there are 2 million to 3 million clones, over 85% of which are singletons. The material sequenced was naive CD4+ T cells from PBMCs. Subset defined: CD45RA+ positively selected. All receptors derive from a man aged 18 to 30 in good health. Some clones in this sample may be carry-over from other donors' samples.

The J gene is TRBJ1-3, the V gene TRBV2, with TRBD1 matching over 7 bases. V dropped 6 bases and J dropped 2; count of bases not matched to a gene: 4. CDR3 length: 14 residues. Germline loops: CDR1 SNHLY, CDR2 FYNNEI. CDR3 sequence: CASSQGDPGNTIYF. CDR3 bases: TGTGCCAGCAGCCAGGGGGATCCTGGAAACACCATATATTTT.

A note on this clone: Other nucleotide sequences in the sample specify the same CDR3. The chain recombines TRBV19 with TRBJ1-5, with a weak D call TRBD1 (6 bases). With 3 bases removed from V and 4 bases from J, the gap between germline ends came to 10 bases. The CDR3 runs to 14 residues. CDR1 is LNHDA, CDR2 SQIVND, per germline (reference sequence). The CDR3 here is CASSIEGGNQPQHF. The CDR3 nucleotides are TGTGCCAGTAGTATCGAAGGGGGTAATCAGCCCCAGCATTTT.

The rearrangement links TRBV25-1 to TRBJ2-3; D unclear. V shed 2 bases and J shed 6 bases, with 9 bases lying between them. Germline CDR1 and CDR2: MGHDK and SYGVNS. This CDR3 comprises 13 residues. Written as DNA, the CDR3 is TGTGCCAGCAGTGAACAGTCTAGGGATACGCAGTATTTT. The encoded protein is CASSEQSRDTQYF.

The rearrangement uses TRBV28 and TRBJ2-3; TRBD1 might be the D (6 bases). Trimming took 6 bases from V and 6 from J, leaving 16 bases between them. The CDR3 is 14 residues long. CDR1 and CDR2 from the germline V gene are MDHEN and SYDVKM. The CDR3 here is CASSLSQGQDTQYF. CDR3 DNA: TGTGCCAGCAGCCTATCACAGGGTCAGGATACGCAGTATTTT.

The genes are TRBV25-1 and TRBJ2-7, with TRBD1 matching 7 bases. The ends lost 7 bases at V and 0 bases at J; junction bases unmatched: 12. CDR1 is MGHDK and CDR2 is SYGVNS in the germline V gene. The CDR3 spans 16 residues. CDR3 DNA: TGTGCCAGCACCGAGTACGGGACAGCTAACTCCTACGAGCAGTACTTC. It yields the protein CASTEYGTANSYEQYF.

This chain links TRBV5-6 with TRBJ2-2, with TRBD2 matching 11 bases. The CDR3 is made up of 16 amino acids. Germline CDR1 SGHDT, CDR2 YYEEEE. J gave up 5 bases and V 0 bases, and 3 bases lay outside the gene matches. The CDR3: CASSLVLAGGTGELFF. The CDR3 bases are TGTGCCAGCAGCTTGGTGCTAGCGGGAGGAACCGGGGAGCTGTTTTTT.

The chain is built from TRBV7-9 and TRBJ1-1; D gene unclear. The CDR3 has 12 residues. CDR1 is SEHNR and CDR2 is FQNEAQ in the germline V gene (reference sequence). Trimming pared 7 bases from V and 3 bases from J, leaving 9 bases between. CDR3 DNA: TGTGCCAGCACCATCGACGACACTGAAGCTTTCTTT. This translates into CASTIDDTEAFF.

In DNA form, the CDR3 reads TGTGCCAGTAGCCCGACAGTTAAAACCTACGAGCAGTACTTC. This codes for CASSPTVKTYEQYF. The chain combines TRBV19 with TRBJ2-7, with D maybe TRBD1 (5 bases). The germline gives CDR1 LNHDA, CDR2 SQIVND (reference sequence). Trimming pared 6 bases from V and 2 bases from J, leaving 14 bases between. CDR3 length equals 14 residues.

This clone was detected once. The J gene is TRBJ1-5, the V gene TRBV19; D is ambiguous. The length of the CDR3 is 14 residues. Trimming removed 3 bases from V and 3 bases from J, with 9 bases in between. Germline-derived CDR1 and CDR2 are LNHDA and SQIVND (reference sequence). CDR3 loop: CASSMWPVNQPQHF. As DNA, the CDR3 is TGTGCCAGTAGTATGTGGCCGGTCAATCAGCCCCAGCATTTT.

The chain recombines TRBV7-9 with TRBJ2-1; 8 bases are shared with TRBD2. With 6 bases clipped from V and 5 bases from J, the junction kept 18 bases outside the gene matches. CDR1 is SEHNR, CDR2 FQNEAQ, per germline (reference sequence). This CDR3 is built from 18 residues. The CDR3 DNA reads as TGTGCCAGCAGACAGAATCAGGGACTAGTATATTACGACAATGAGCAGTTCTTC. Amino acids: CASRQNQGLVYYDNEQFF.

The gene calls are TRBV6-6 and TRBJ2-2, with TRBD1 matching over 8 bases. J was trimmed by 5 bases and V by 2 bases; bases with no gene match: 4. The CDR3 runs to 15 residues. From germline, CDR1 is MNHNY and CDR2 SVGAGI (reference sequence). In DNA, the CDR3 is TGTGCCAGCAGTTACATCGGACAGGGAACCGGGGAGCTGTTTTTT. It yields the protein CASSYIGQGTGELFF.

This rearrangement joins TRBV5-1 to TRBJ1-2; TRBD1 is a possible D gene (6 bases). V lost 3 bases, J lost 4 bases, and 13 bases lay in between. CDR3 length: 14 amino acids. Per the germline V gene, CDR1 is SGHRS and CDR2 is YFSETQ. In DNA form, the CDR3 reads TGCGCCAGCAGCTACGGACAGTCGGGCTATGGCTACACCTTC. It translates to CASSYGQSGYGYTF.

This clone appeared once. This chain joins TRBV6-5 and TRBJ1-2, with D hard to call. Per the germline V gene, CDR1 is MNHEY and CDR2 is SVGAGI. The length of the CDR3 is 11 residues. V dropped 6 bases and J dropped 2 bases, with 4 bases sitting between them. In nucleotides, the CDR3 is TGTGCCAGCAGAGAAAACTATGGCTACACCTTC. Protein product: CASRENYGYTF.

The chain carries TRBV30 and TRBJ1-2, with 9 bases that match TRBD1. Trimming removed 3 bases from V and 5 bases from J; junction bases left unmatched: 4. Germline V gene sequence: CDR1 GTSNPN, CDR2 SVGIG (reference sequence). The CDR3 contains 13 residues. CDR3 bases: TGTGCCTGGAGGACAGGGGGAGGATATGGCTACACCTTC. Translation gives CAWRTGGGYGYTF.

The chain recombines TRBV7-9 with TRBJ2-7; TRBD2 is a possible D gene (6 bases). This CDR3 contains 15 residues. Germline V gene sequence: CDR1 SEHNR, CDR2 FQNEAQ (reference sequence). Trimming left V 0 bases short and J 2 bases short, with 11 bases between. DNA of the CDR3: TGTGCCAGCAGCTTAGCGGATCCTAGCGCCTACGAGCAGTACTTC. Translated, it gives CASSLADPSAYEQYF.

Notes on this clone: This CDR3 is also generated by other DNA sequences in the sample. This chain joins TRBV7-2 and TRBJ2-7; 11 bases match TRBD1. J lost 4 bases, V lost 2 bases, and 4 bases had no gene match. Germline V CDR1 and CDR2: SGHTA, FQGNSA. This CDR3 has 15 amino acids. The CDR3 nucleotides are TGTGCCAGCAGCTTAACCGGGACAGGGGGGTACGAGCAGTACTTC. This sequence encodes CASSLTGTGGYEQYF.

The CDR3 here is CASSPRGKQETQYF. In DNA form, the CDR3 reads TGTGCCAGCTCACCCAGGGGGAAACAAGAGACCCAGTACTTC. The J gene is TRBJ2-5, the V gene TRBV18; 7 positions agree with TRBD1. V lost 3 bases and J lost 2; bases outside the gene matches: 3. The V gene's germline CDR1 is KGHSH and CDR2 LQKENI. The CDR3 runs to 14 residues.

CDR3 in amino acids: CASSFNSNYEQYF. CDR3 in DNA: TGCGCCAGCAGCTTCAACTCCAACTACGAGCAGTACTTC. This chain joins TRBV5-1 and TRBJ2-7, with D hard to call. In germline, CDR1 is SGHRS, CDR2 YFSETQ. Trimming left V 2 bases short and J 3 bases short, with 9 bases between. There are 13 residues in the CDR3.